A selection of T cell receptor beta chains follows, all from one sample in a study of blood T cell repertoires in COVID-19. Assay: immunoSEQ multiplex PCR; the TCRdb copy retains only in-frame clones and omits some. The sample carries roughly 150,000 clones, approximately 84% recorded once. What was sequenced was peripheral blood. These receptors all come from a man between 65 and 85 years old with active or convalescent COVID-19. The CDR3 runs from the conserved cysteine through the conserved F or W. Fields, in order: V gene, clone size, CDR3 protein. Expanded clones are given a class, and other clones once, few, many or no size at all.

>TRBV5-1|NA
CASSSGQGLGEQYF
>TRBV7-6|NA
CASRASGGPGNTIYF
>TRBV11-1|NA
CASSLDRDTEAFF
>TRBV28|NA
CASSPRTGGGYEQFF
>TRBV6-5|once
CASQTSAANNQPQHF
>TRBV6-6|NA
CASSPQGGSGNTIYF
>TRBV6-5|NA
CASSYSRLAGVYEQYF
>TRBV5-1|NA
CASSLLGQGYEKLFF
>TRBV16|few
CASSHIQGDIEKLFF
>TRBV5-1|NA
CASSLEGIASYEQYF
>TRBV28|NA
CASSSTGTGDLYEQYF
>TRBV6-2/TRBV6-3|few
CASSLVNYGYTF
>TRBV4-1|NA
CASSQDRGGIYEQYF
>TRBV19|NA
CASSRLGETQYF
>TRBV5-5|NA
CASSLGHMGETQYF
>TRBV7-2|NA
CASSAAGDSYSGELFF